This T cell receptor (beta chain) was captured by sequencing in a study of cytomegalovirus exposure and HLA in healthy donors (dated by TCRdb to about 2017). Broadly, across the study: According to an earlier analysis of 587 of the donors, about 179 million T cells yielded some 110 million unique TCR beta sequences and about 280 Gb of sequence data. To decide whether each TCR beta V gene segment behaved as functional or pseudogenic, an earlier analysis of approximately 600 of the donors relied on high-throughput TCR beta sequencing. In addition to the first cohort of 650 to 750 subjects, a separate validation cohort of some 120 different subjects was used. All discovery cohort repertoires had been generated on a single sequencing platform. The aim of the study was to test whether cataloging public T cell receptors could identify signatures of past pathogen exposure. Alongside the repertoire data, information on donor age, sex, ethnicity and CMV serostatus was compiled. Because of strong linkage in the cohort, roughly 5 DR-DQ haplotypes were treated as single units for association and clustering. In a later genetic analysis, genome-wide SNP genotypes for about 65% of the 666 donors were used, and that subset was treated as a discovery cohort. Typing coverage differed by locus: A, B, C, DRB1 and DQB1 were typed in roughly 620-630 donors, DQA1 in approximately 520, DPA1 in roughly 590, and DPB1 in 450 to 480. Rather than drawing on any new phenotypic data, the later analysis identified candidate immune exposures from TCR beta sequences and the way those sequences occurred across donors. High-throughput TCR immunosequencing, statistical association of individual TCRs with disease status, and machine learning were combined to predict cytomegalovirus infection status. HLA typing included class I and class II loci at four-digit resolution. About 310 gigabases of sequencing data and some 85 million unique TCR sequences were included in an early release covering under 650 HLA-typed donors. Of the 398 genotyped donors, roughly 80% fell in the genetic ancestry cluster associated with self-reported Caucasian donors. The study used immunosequencing to profile the T cell repertoires of about 670 subjects and linked those repertoires to cytomegalovirus serostatus. A later analysis re-analyzed previously published TCR beta repertoires from hundreds of donors and added high-resolution HLA genotyping to study TCR occurrence patterns. Across 300 to 500 genotyped donors of the cohort, an average of approximately 240,000 unique TCR beta nucleotide sequences per donor were sequenced, and roughly a sixth of those sequences were non-productive. Here is what the overall study found, with its caveats: Assigning TCR associations to individual alleles was difficult when HLA alleles, especially DR and DQ, strongly co-occurred. In the study, some 180 TCR beta chains were listed as associated with cytomegalovirus. In a later analysis, most CMV-associated TCR beta chains were found to appear HLA-restricted, with HLA associations seemingly driven largely by CMV exposure. Because HLA typing was unavailable for some donors at each locus, only the typed subset was used in association tests. An association between a missense DCLRE1C variant and V-gene and J-gene trimming of TCR beta chains was found in a later genetic analysis and replicated in an independent cohort. Several of the top co-occurrence clusters appeared to be linked to parvovirus B19, influenza, CMV and Epstein-Barr virus, according to a later analysis. In both the original and validation cohorts, the classifier was reported to diagnose cytomegalovirus status with high specificity and sensitivity. A further reported finding was that TCR beta sequences accurately predicted the HLA-A and HLA-B alleles for most subjects in the first cohort. According to a later genetic analysis, donors in an Asian-associated ancestry cluster had fewer N-insertions in productive TCRs than the approximately 650-donor mean. In a later analysis, HLA-associated TCR beta chains were found to be more clonally expanded and to have lower generation probabilities than equally common non-associated chains. An earlier analysis of approximately 530 of the donors showed that most TCR beta V segments appeared in productive rearrangements either about 90% or about 30% of the time, which broadly matched IMGT annotations. A group of highly shared sequence variants was considered likely to be a technical artifact of the sequencing pipeline. The 87-base-pair reads could not distinguish some IMGT-functional V segments, including TRBV6-2 and TRBV6-3, so those segments were excluded. Roughly uniform sequencing depth across donors was assumed in presence/absence analyses, although this assumption may not hold. Specific HLA alleles were associated with about 17,000 TCR beta sequences at a false discovery rate of 0.05 in a later analysis. In a later analysis, the rate of TCR association differed among HLA loci, with DRB1 alleles having the most associated TCRs and HLA-C alleles having the fewest. While some public TCRs were present in many individuals, most TCR sequences turned up only very rarely across donors. Correlated functional status among segregating V segments might be attributable to linkage disequilibrium, but an unknown experimental factor could not be ruled out. This cohort had only TCR beta chains sequenced, and the lack of alpha or paired-chain data limited which features could be detected. In vitro tests confirmed that a few of the cytomegalovirus-associated TCR beta chains recognize cytomegalovirus antigens. CMV serostatus was the only immune exposure information available for the cohort. According to the authors, the approach could potentially be generalized to other disease states and immunological phenotypes. The earlier analysis of 587 of the donors excluded over 15 rarely observed V segments, including chromosome 9 orphons, because counts were too low.

As regards this clone: No antigen is known for it. Base qualities are not recorded, but no much larger clone differs from it by a single base.

The CDR3 goes from the cysteine to the phenylalanine over 13 residues. Only CDR3 DNA is held: 39 bases, read in frame from base 1. CDR1 SEHNR and CDR2 FQNEAQ were looked up in the germline V gene (reference sequence). A distance of 7 bases separates the germline ends of V and J, which lose 2 bases and 6 bases respectively. The cohort comprised hundreds of healthy bone marrow donors. All cohort members were sampled while nominally healthy, although unrecorded immune exposures were likely present. The donor was CMV seropositive and was included in the group of some 290 seropositive cohort members. Every donor gave a peripheral blood sample, and the peripheral blood mononuclear cells from that sample were used for TCR beta sequencing. Genomic DNA was extracted from the blood cell samples with the Qiagen DNeasy Blood Extraction Kit. Libraries were prepared through the immunoSEQ multiplex PCR assay. The multiplex PCR relied on a mix of 60 forward primers for TCR Vbeta segments and 13 reverse primers for TCR Jbeta segments. The CDR3 region of rearranged TCR beta genes was amplified from genomic DNA by a multiplex PCR assay. On the Illumina HiSeq System, the amplified TCR beta libraries were sequenced as 87-base-pair reads. As for how the authors treated the data: A later analysis tallied 75 million to 85 million unique TCR beta chains across the 600 to 700 repertoires, and around 12 million of those chains were shared by two or more donors. Raw reads were error-corrected and collapsed into unique sequences with a nearest-neighbor algorithm that merged closely related sequences to remove PCR and sequencing errors. CDR3 sequences were aligned to IMGT reference sequences to assign V, D and J gene segments. For a sequence to be retained, a match of at least six nucleotides to both a V gene segment and a J gene segment was required. Rearrangements were classified as productive when the CDR3 lacked stop codons and remained in frame with V and J, and all other rearrangements were classified as non-productive. CDR3 was defined by IMGT convention, running from the second conserved V-encoded cysteine to the conserved J-encoded phenylalanine. The earlier analysis of about 610 of the donors excluded any sequence lacking an unambiguous match to a single V gene segment. In an earlier analysis of 450 to 700 of the donors, V segments were called functional above 56.7% productive rearrangements and were called segregating when the between-donor standard deviation exceeded 5%. A statistical classification framework was built for diagnosing cytomegalovirus status from the catalog of TCR beta chain sequences. In a later analysis, V and J genes were assigned by comparing TCR nucleotide sequences against IMGT/GENE-DB human TR gene sequences. A later analysis assigned CDR3 sequences and most-parsimonious VDJ recombination scenarios with the TCRdist pipeline. In a later analysis, every TCR beta chain was defined by the combination of its CDR3 amino acid sequence and its V-gene family, and reads without a unique V-gene family were dropped. To address suspected cross-contamination and a sequencing artifact, a later analysis removed approximately 590 highly shared, low-generation-probability nucleotide sequences. In a later analysis, a clonal expansion index was calculated for each public chain from normalized within-repertoire ranks of inferred template counts. Generation probabilities in a later analysis came from a VDJ recombination model fitted to out-of-frame rearrangements, and those results were checked against IGoR. In a later analysis, TCR-TCR, TCR-HLA and TCR-CMV co-occurrence was scored with hypergeometric tests, and a repertoire-size bias correction was applied to TCR pairs. A later analysis estimated false discovery rates by permuting HLA or CMV assignments 20 times. A later analysis grouped co-occurring TCRs with DBSCAN, adding TCRdist sequence similarity when clustering within HLA-allele-positive subsets. Co-occurrence clustering excluded repertoires with fewer than 30,000 or more than 120,000 public chains, plus five with anomalous nucleotide sharing. In TCRdb, the immuneACCESS table is reduced to in-frame sequences with V and J assigned. These tables do not hold every clone; where another copy was compared, an unresolved V gene accounts for under half, and the others remain unexplained. The V and J calls and the clone size are those of that table, but D and trimming were determined from the DNA. The sample table shows over 200,000 clones, and 82% are seen once. The ten most abundant clones make up 5.4% of the sample.

In this chain, TRBV7-9 is recombined with TRBJ2-2; D gene: possibly TRBD2, on 6 matching bases. This receptor was taken from a woman in her forties in good health and CMV-seropositive. Sequencing used PBMCs. CDR3 loop: CASSLTGAGELFF. The sequenced DNA is TGTGCCAGCAGCTTAACGGGAGCCGGGGAGCTGTTTTTT.